The rows below give T cell receptor beta chains drawn from one sample of a study of blood T cells in healthy people across ages. A single record per CDR3 protein comes from TCRdb applying MiXCR to the 5' RACE reads. Altogether approximately 1,000,000 distinct CDR3 sequences are present, around 45% being singletons, with the ten largest covering approximately 17%. The sequencing input was blood. These receptors originate from a woman in her sixties in good health. Both conserved end residues are trimmed from each CDR3. D genes are given only for firm matches. The listing skips clone size in some rows; elsewhere it reads once, few, many or a size class.

v_call clone_size d_call cdr3_aa
TRBV6-2/TRBV6-3 few . ASSYRWEQY
TRBV5-1 once . ASSSYSSSYNEQY
TRBV6-1 many . ASSVGGGSMNTEAF
TRBV27 . TRBD2 ASSPSTSGRITDTQY
TRBV7-9 . . ASSRPLPAGVPLTQY
TRBV27 . . ASSLLGSGEQY
TRBV7-7 few . ASSLMAGGTDTQY
TRBV13 once TRBD1 ASSLAGGGSNERLF
TRBV6-2/TRBV6-3 . TRBD2 ASSYQTSGTDAQY
TRBV7-2 few . ASSLVGLGVNEQF
TRBV7-7 once TRBD2 ASSLGTTTQETQY
TRBV4-2 . . ASSQGTDSYNEQF